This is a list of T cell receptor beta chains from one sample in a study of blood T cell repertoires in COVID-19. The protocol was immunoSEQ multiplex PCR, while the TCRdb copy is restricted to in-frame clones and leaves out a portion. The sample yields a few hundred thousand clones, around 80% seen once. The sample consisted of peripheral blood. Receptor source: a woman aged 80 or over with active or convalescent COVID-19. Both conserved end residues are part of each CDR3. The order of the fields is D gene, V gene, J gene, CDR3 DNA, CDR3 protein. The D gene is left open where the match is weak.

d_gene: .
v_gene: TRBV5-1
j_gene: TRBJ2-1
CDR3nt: TGCGCCAGCAGCTTAAACCGGGACATATACAATGAGCAGTTCTTC
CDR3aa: CASSLNRDIYNEQFF

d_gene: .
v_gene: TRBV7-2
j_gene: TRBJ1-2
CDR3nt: TGTGCCAGCAGCCCCCGGGGAGAGCATGGCTACACCTTC
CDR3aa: CASSPRGEHGYTF

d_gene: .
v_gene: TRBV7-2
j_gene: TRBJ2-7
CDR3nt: TGTGCCAGCAGCTCGGACAATGGCCCCTACGAGCAGTACTTC
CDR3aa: CASSSDNGPYEQYF

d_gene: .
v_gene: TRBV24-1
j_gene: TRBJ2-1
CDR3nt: TGTGCCACCAGTGATATCAAGGGCAGGGTCGATGAGCAGTTCTTC
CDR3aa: CATSDIKGRVDEQFF

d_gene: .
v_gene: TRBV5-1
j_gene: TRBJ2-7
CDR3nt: TGCGCCAGCAGCTTGGAGGCTAGCGAGATCTACGAGCAGTACTTC
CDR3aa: CASSLEASEIYEQYF

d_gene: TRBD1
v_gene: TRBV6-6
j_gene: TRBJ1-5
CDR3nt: TGTGCCAGCACTGCAGGGGGTTATAGCAATCAGCCCCAGCATTTT
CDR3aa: CASTAGGYSNQPQHF

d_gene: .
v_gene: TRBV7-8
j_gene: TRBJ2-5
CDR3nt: TGTGCCAGCAGCAAACCGGGACAACAAGAGACCCAGTACTTC
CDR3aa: CASSKPGQQETQYF

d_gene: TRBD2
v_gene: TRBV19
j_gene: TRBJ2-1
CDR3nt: TGTGCCACAAGCGGGAGCTCCTACAATGAGCAGTTCTTC
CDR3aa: CATSGSSYNEQFF

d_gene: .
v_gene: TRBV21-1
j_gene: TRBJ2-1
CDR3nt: TGTGCCAGCACCGGGAACGGGACTAGCGGGGGTTACAATGAGCAGTTCTTC
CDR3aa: CASTGNGTSGGYNEQFF

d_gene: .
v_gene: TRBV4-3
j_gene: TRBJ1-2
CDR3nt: TGCGCCAGCAGCCAAGATAGGGAGCAGATCTATGGCTACACCTTC
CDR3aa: CASSQDREQIYGYTF

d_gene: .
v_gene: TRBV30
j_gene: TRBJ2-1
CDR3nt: TGTGCCTGGAGTGGCGGGGCGTGGGAGCAGTTCTTC
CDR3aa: CAWSGGAWEQFF

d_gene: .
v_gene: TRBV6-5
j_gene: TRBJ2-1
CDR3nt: TGTGCCAGCAAGCTTAATCCAAGCAACAATGAGCAGTTCTTC
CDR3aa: CASKLNPSNNEQFF

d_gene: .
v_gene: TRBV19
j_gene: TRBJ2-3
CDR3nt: TGTGCCAGTAGTCTTCGAGGTGCAGATACGCAGTATTTT
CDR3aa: CASSLRGADTQYF

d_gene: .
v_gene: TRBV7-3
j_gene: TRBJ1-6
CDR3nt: TGTGCCAGCAGCTTAATTGGACAGCTAAATTCACCCCTCCACTTT
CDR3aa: CASSLIGQLNSPLHF

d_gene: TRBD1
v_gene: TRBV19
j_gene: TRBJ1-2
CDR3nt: TGTGCCAGTAGTATAGGAGAGGGGGCCTACTATGGCTACACCTTC
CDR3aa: CASSIGEGAYYGYTF

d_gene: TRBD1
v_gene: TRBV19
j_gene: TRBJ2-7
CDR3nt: TGTGCCAGTAGCCAATCCAGGGGGCGCGAGCAGTACTTC
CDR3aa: CASSQSRGREQYF

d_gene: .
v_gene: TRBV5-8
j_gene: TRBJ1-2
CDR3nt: TGTGCCAGCAGCATTCCGTCGACAGGCATACCCTATGGCTACACCTTC
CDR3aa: CASSIPSTGIPYGYTF

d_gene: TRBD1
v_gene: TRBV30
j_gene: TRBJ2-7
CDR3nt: TGTGCCTTGACGGGACAGGCGAACTACGAGCAGTACTTC
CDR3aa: CALTGQANYEQYF

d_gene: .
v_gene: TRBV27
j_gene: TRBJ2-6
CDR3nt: TGTGCCAGCAGTCCTCTAGTCGGGAGTCTCCTCTCTGGGGCCAACGTCCTGACTTTC
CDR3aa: CASSPLVGSLLSGANVLTF

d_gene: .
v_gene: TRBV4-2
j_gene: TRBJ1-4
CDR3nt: TGTGCCAGCAGCCAAGATGGAGGAGCAACTAATGAAAAACTGTTTTTT
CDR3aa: CASSQDGGATNEKLFF

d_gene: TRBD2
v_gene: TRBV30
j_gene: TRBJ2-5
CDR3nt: TGTGCCTGGAGAAGGGTAGCGGGAGGGGAGACCCAGTACTTC
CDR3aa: CAWRRVAGGETQYF